The present TCR beta chain was sequenced within a study of response to subunit inactivated influenza vaccine. Overall study results and limits: Each seasonal influenza vaccination recruits few new T cells, the authors suggested.

There are many counts of this clonotype. The target antigen is unknown. The CDR3 is made up of 13 amino acids. V lost 5 bases, J lost 9 bases, and 10 bases stayed unmatched. Germline values: CDR1 SQVTM, CDR2 ANQGSEA. One entry per CDR3 protein results from TCRdb running MiXCR on the RT-PCR reads. The table lists hundreds of thousands of distinct CDR3 sequences, 15% to 18% of them singletons. The TCR originated in a man between 50 and 59 years old who received an inactivated influenza vaccine. The rearrangement uses TRBV29-1 and TRBJ1-2, with 9 bases identical to TRBD1. The sequences come from PBMCs from blood, collected 11 to 12 days after vaccination. DNA of the CDR3: TGCAGCGTTCTAGTCGTGACAGGGGGTAGCTACACCTTC. Translated, it gives CSVLVVTGGSYTF.